The clone carrying this T cell receptor (beta chain) was recorded at least ten times. V dropped 5 bases and J dropped 6; count of bases not matched to a gene: 13. This CDR3 contains 16 residues. This entry belongs to a study of T cells in Graves' hyperthyroidism and ophthalmopathy. It was RNA transcripts that yielded the amplified TCR beta CDR3 regions. A set of HTBI primers served as the primers for a first-round RT-PCR of the TCR CDR3. MiXCR, applied by TCRdb to the multiplex PCR reads, yields one record per CDR3 protein. The sample shows a few hundred thousand distinct CDR3 sequences, roughly 15% of them seen only once.

What was sequenced was blood. The sequence was obtained from a woman aged 25-40 years with Graves' ophthalmopathy. The chain has TRBV12-3 or TRBV12-4 and TRBJ2-3; 8 positions agree with TRBD2. The CDR3 nucleotides are TGTGCCAGCAGTCCCTCCAAGCGGGGGAGTATTGATACGCAGTATTTT. This codes for CASSPSKRGSIDTQYF.